This T cell receptor (beta chain) was observed in a study of blood T cell repertoires in COVID-19. Study background: COVID-19 samples collected from the United States, Italy and Spain covered acute and convalescent phases.

Original data processing: Amplification of reference gene primers provided the estimated nucleated cell counts. Only in-frame clones appear in the TCRdb table, and some are missing; sequencing was by immunoSEQ multiplex PCR. V and J calls and clone size are given by that table; D and trimming were obtained from the DNA. The sample shows about 180,000 clones, 75% to 90% of them seen only once. The ends lost 4 bases at V and 2 bases at J; junction bases unmatched: 4. CDR3 size: 14 residues. Germline CDR1 and CDR2: MNHEY and SVGAGI. Participant-given clinical history determined each cohort assignment. The chain combines TRBV6-5 with TRBJ2-7; 8 bases line up with TRBD2. What was sequenced was PBMCs or T cells enriched from blood (not recorded which). This receptor was obtained from a man between 40 and 49 years old who had recovered from COVID-19. CDR3 sequence: CASSLREGPYEQYF. In DNA form, the CDR3 reads TGTGCCAGCAGTTTACGGGAGGGGCCCTACGAGCAGTACTTC.